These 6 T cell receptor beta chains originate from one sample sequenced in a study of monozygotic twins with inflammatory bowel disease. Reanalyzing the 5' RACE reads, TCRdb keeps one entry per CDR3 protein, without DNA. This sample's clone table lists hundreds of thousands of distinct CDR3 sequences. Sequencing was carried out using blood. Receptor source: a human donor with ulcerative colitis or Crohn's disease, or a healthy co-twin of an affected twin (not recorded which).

The CDR3 spells CASSLVGGGSTDTQYF. The chain has TRBV11-2 and TRBJ2-3; absent DNA, TCRdb's TRBD2 call cannot be checked. Per germline, CDR1 SGHAT and CDR2 FQNNGV. The CDR3 totals 16 residues.

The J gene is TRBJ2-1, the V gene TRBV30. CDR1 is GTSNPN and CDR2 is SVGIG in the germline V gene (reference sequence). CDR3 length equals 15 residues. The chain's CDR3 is CAWSPIGVGRNEQFF. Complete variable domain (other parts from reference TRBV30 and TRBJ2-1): SQTIHQWPATLVQPVGSPLSLECTVEGTSNPNLYWYRQAAGRGLQLLFYSVGIGQISSEVPQNLSASRPQDRQFILSSKKLLLSDSGFYLCAWSPIGVGRNEQFFGPGTRLTVL.

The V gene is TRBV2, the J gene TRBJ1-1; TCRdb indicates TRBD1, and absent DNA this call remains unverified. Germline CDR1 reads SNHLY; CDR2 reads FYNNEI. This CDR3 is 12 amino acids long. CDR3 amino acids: CASRYRDPEAFF.

The CDR3 spells CASSFRWRLRDNEQFF. V and J are TRBV7-3 and TRBJ2-1; TCRdb gives TRBD2 as the D gene, but with no DNA this cannot be confirmed. The CDR3 consists of 16 residues. The germline V gene encodes CDR1 SGHTA and CDR2 FQGTGA.

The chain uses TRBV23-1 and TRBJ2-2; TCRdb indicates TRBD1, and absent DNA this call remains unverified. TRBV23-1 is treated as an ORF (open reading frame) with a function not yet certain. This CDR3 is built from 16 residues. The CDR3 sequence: CASSQWGDRVNGELFF.

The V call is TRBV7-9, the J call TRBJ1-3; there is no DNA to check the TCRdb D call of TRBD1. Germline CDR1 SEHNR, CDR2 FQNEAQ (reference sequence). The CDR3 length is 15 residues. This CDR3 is CASSRGGLGGNTIYF. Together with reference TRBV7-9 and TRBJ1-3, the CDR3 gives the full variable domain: DTGVSQNPRHKITKRGQNVTFRCDPISEHNRLYWYRQTLGQGPEFLTYFQNEAQLEKSRLLSDRFSAERPKGSFSTLEIQRTEQGDSAMYLCASSRGGLGGNTIYFGEGSWLTVV.